One and the same sample provided the 5 T cell receptor beta chains below, sequenced in a study of blood T cell repertoires in COVID-19 (dated by TCRdb to about 2020). The library was produced with the immunoSEQ multiplex PCR assay. Not all clones reach the TCRdb copy of this immuneACCESS table, which keeps in-frame sequences only. Checked studies attribute under half of the gap to unresolved V genes and leave the rest unexplained. This sample is represented by 15,000 to 20,000 clones; roughly nine tenths of them were singletons. The top ten constitute around 13% of the sample. The source material was peripheral blood. The receptor source for this set is a man between 60 and 75 years old with active COVID-19.

This chain links TRBV11-3 with TRBJ2-3, with 11 nucleotides matching TRBD1. The length of the CDR3 is 18 residues. From germline, CDR1 is SGHNT and CDR2 YENEEA. The trim removed 1 base at V and 4 bases at J, leaving 10 bases unmatched. CDR3 DNA: TGTGCCAGCAGCTTAGCCCCCCCGGACAGGGGGCGCCCAGATACGCAGTATTTT. Its translation: CASSLAPPDRGRPDTQYF.

The chain is built from TRBV5-1 and TRBJ2-1, with 8 positions matching TRBD2. CDR1 and CDR2 (germline): SGHRS, YFSETQ. The J segment lost 7 bases and the V segment lost 1 base, leaving 7 bases of the junction unmatched. The CDR3 is 15 amino acids. CDR3 residues: CASSLSGTSSNEQFF. The CDR3 nucleotides read TGCGCCAGCAGCTTGAGTGGGACTAGTTCGAATGAGCAGTTCTTC.

V is TRBV18 and J is TRBJ2-3; 10 positions agree with TRBD2. The V gene end was trimmed by 6 bases and the J gene end by 1 base; junction bases not matched to a gene: 4. CDR3 length equals 15 residues. CDR1 is KGHSH and CDR2 is LQKENI in the germline V gene. CDR3 coding DNA: TGTGCCAGCTCCGACGGGACTAGCGGCACAGATACGCAGTATTTT. It is translated as CASSDGTSGTDTQYF.

V gene TRBV28 combines with J gene TRBJ1-4; TRBD1 agrees at 7 bases. CDR1 is MDHEN and CDR2 is SYDVKM in the germline V gene. V gave up 9 bases and J gave up 0 bases; unmatched junction bases: 1. The CDR3 runs 13 residues. The CDR3 protein is CASGTATNEKLFF. CDR3 sequence (DNA): TGTGCCAGTGGGACAGCAACTAATGAAAAACTGTTTTTT.

The CDR3 is CASSGQTGSGEQFF. CDR3 nucleotide sequence: TGTGCCAGCAGCGGCCAGACAGGTTCAGGCGAGCAGTTCTTC. J is TRBJ2-1 and V is TRBV5-6, with a possible D match to TRBD1 (6 bases). The V end was cut by 4 bases, the J end by 10 bases, with 18 bases between. Germline CDR1 and CDR2: SGHDT and YYEEEE. CDR3 size: 14 residues.